These T cell receptor beta chains were read from a single sample in a study of PD-1 blockade in classical Hodgkin lymphoma. Data came from immunoSEQ multiplex PCR; TCRdb stores just in-frame clones and leaves some out. The data hold nearly 25,000 clones, with 80% observed a single time. This specimen was peripheral blood mononuclear cells (PBMCs), taken at baseline. Every receptor here comes from a human donor with classical Hodgkin lymphoma. The CDR3 runs from the conserved cysteine through the conserved F or W. The order of the fields is V gene, clone size, J gene, CDR3 protein. Size is omitted from some rows. Given values are once, few, many or a class for expanded clones.

>TRBV2|NA|TRBJ2-7
CASRSRFAYEQYF
>TRBV7-9|NA|TRBJ1-1
CASSTPNKDTEAFF
>TRBV5-1|NA|TRBJ2-7
CASSFSGHEQYF
>TRBV11-1|NA|TRBJ2-7
CASSFYDGAYEQYF
>TRBV14|NA|TRBJ1-3
CASRKTGGIGNTIYF
>TRBV19|NA|TRBJ1-6
CASKAGARGNSPLHF
>TRBV7-9|NA|TRBJ2-3
CASSLPGQPTDTQYF
>TRBV29-1|few|TRBJ1-1
CSVPPGTGLKGSTEAFF
>TRBV4-3|NA|TRBJ2-7
CASSQDRGGTEQYF
>TRBV9|NA|TRBJ2-3
CASSGGGTDTQYF
>TRBV2|NA|TRBJ2-5
CASSTDGQETQYF